Listed below are T cell receptor beta chains from one sample, sequenced in a study of blood T cell repertoires in COVID-19. Clones were read by immunoSEQ multiplex PCR, and TCRdb kept only the in-frame ones, dropping some. The sample gives around 30,000 clones, 65% to 70% of which show up once; around 16% is in the top ten. Sequenced material: peripheral blood. The receptor set was obtained from a human donor in a cohort sampled during active COVID-19. CDR3s include the opening cysteine and the closing phenylalanine or tryptophan. A D gene is named only where the DNA matches it firmly. Part of the rows lack a size; the others show once, few, many or a class for expanded clones.

>NA|TRBV29-1|TRBJ1-1|TRBD1|12
TGCAGCGTCGACGGACAGGGAACTGAAGCTTTCTTT
CSVDGQGTEAFF
>NA|TRBV7-2|TRBJ2-3|TRBD1|13
TGTGCCAGCAGCATACAGGGGCTTGGTACGCAGTATTTT
CASSIQGLGTQYF
>few|TRBV7-8|TRBJ2-3|NA|14
TGTGCCAGCAGCTTAGATGGGCCCGCAGATACGCAGTATTTT
CASSLDGPADTQYF
>NA|TRBV9|TRBJ2-2|NA|17
TGTGCCAGCAGCGTAGGGTCAGGGCGCCTGAGAACCGGGGAGCTGTTTTTT
CASSVGSGRLRTGELFF
>NA|TRBV5-5|TRBJ1-4|NA|15
TGTGCCAGCAGCTTACGTAGGGGTCCTAATGAAAAACTGTTTTTT
CASSLRRGPNEKLFF
>few|TRBV4-3|TRBJ1-1|NA|16
TGCGCCAGCAGCCGCACCGGGAGGGGAGAGGGGACTGAAGCTTTCTTT
CASSRTGRGEGTEAFF
>once|TRBV19|TRBJ2-5|NA|14
TGTGCCAGTAGTAAACCCCCAGACCAAGAGACCCAGTACTTC
CASSKPPDQETQYF
>once|TRBV5-4|TRBJ2-4|TRBD1|17
TGTGCCAGCAGCTCTTATCTGCAGGGGGTGGGCAAAAACATTCAGTACTTC
CASSSYLQGVGKNIQYF
>NA|TRBV28|TRBJ2-3|TRBD2|17
TGTGCCAGCAGTTTTTGGAAACTAGCGGGAAATAGAGATACGCAGTATTTT
CASSFWKLAGNRDTQYF
>once|TRBV28|TRBJ2-1|NA|15
TGTGCCAGCAGTTCTAGCGAGAGAGTTTACAATGAGCAGTTCTTC
CASSSSERVYNEQFF
>NA|TRBV7-2|TRBJ1-1|NA|14
TGTGCCAGCAGCTTAGATTCCAGGGTCGCTGAAGCTTTCTTT
CASSLDSRVAEAFF
>NA|TRBV5-4|TRBJ2-5|NA|16
TGTGCCAGCAGCCCACGCGGCGCCCAATCGCGAGAGACCCAGTACTTC
CASSPRGAQSRETQYF
>NA|TRBV5-4|TRBJ2-3|TRBD2|15
TGTGCCAGCAGCACCGGACTAGCGGGAGGGAATACGCAGTATTTT
CASSTGLAGGNTQYF
>NA|TRBV7-2|TRBJ1-1|TRBD1|18
TGTGCCAGCAGCTTGGGCCAGGGGTCGGGACAGCGGAACACTGAAGCTTTCTTT
CASSLGQGSGQRNTEAFF
>few|TRBV27|TRBJ2-2|TRBD2|15
TGTGCCAGCAGCCAAGGACTAGCGGGAGTTGGGGAGCTGTTTTTT
CASSQGLAGVGELFF
>NA|TRBV2|TRBJ1-4|NA|13
TGTGCCAGCGGGGGGACCTCCTCCGAAAAACTGTTTTTT
CASGGTSSEKLFF
>NA|TRBV30|TRBJ1-3|NA|19
TGTGCCTGGAGTGTACCAACTCAAATCCTCTATATCTCTGGAAACACCATATATTTT
CAWSVPTQILYISGNTIYF